This entry lists 16 T cell receptor beta chains sequenced from one sample in a study of T cells in Graves' hyperthyroidism and ophthalmopathy. Researchers took RNA transcripts and amplified the TCR beta CDR3 regions from them. TCR CDR3 underwent first-round RT-PCR with the HTBI primer set. TCRdb itself ran the multiplex PCR reads through MiXCR, one entry per CDR3 protein. The data contain 560,000 or so distinct CDR3 sequences, just under 20% of them singletons. Input material: blood. All receptors derive from a man aged 40-49 years with Graves' ophthalmopathy.

J is TRBJ2-7 and V is TRBV30, with TRBD1 identical over 11 bases. CDR3 length equals 13 residues. The germline CDR1 and CDR2 sequences are GTSNPN and SVGIG (reference sequence). V lost 8 bases and J lost 5; bases outside the gene matches: 8. CDR3 DNA sequence: TGTGCCGGGGGACAGGGGGTCGCCCACGAGCAGTACTTC. Its protein product is CAGGQGVAHEQYF.

This clonotype was counted ten times or more. The CDR3 DNA reads TGTGCCAGCAGTCCCCTGAGTGTGAAGGATCAGGACGAGCAGTACTTC. Protein: CASSPLSVKDQDEQYF. V is TRBV28 and J is TRBJ2-7; D unresolved. The V gene's germline CDR1 is MDHEN and CDR2 SYDVKM. V was cut by 5 bases and J by 5 bases, with 22 bases left in between. The CDR3 spans 16 residues.

This clonotype was seen at least ten times. The gene calls are TRBV11-2 and TRBJ1-5, with 7 bases that match TRBD1. The CDR3 is made up of 14 amino acids. Trimming cost V 6 bases and J 7 bases; bases outside gene matches: 9. Germline V CDR1 and CDR2: SGHAT, FQNNGV. Here the CDR3 reads CASSPTGPGQPQHF. CDR3 bases: TGTGCCAGCAGTCCGACAGGGCCGGGGCAGCCCCAGCATTTT.

This chain links TRBV6-1 with TRBJ2-2, with TRBD2 identical over 7 bases. Germline V CDR1 and CDR2: MNHNS, SASEGT. The CDR3 spans 14 residues. The J segment lost 6 bases and the V segment lost 10 bases, leaving 11 bases of the junction unmatched. The CDR3 is CATPREGLPGELFF. The CDR3 DNA reads TGTGCCACCCCCAGGGAGGGTCTTCCCGGGGAGCTGTTTTTT.

The chain has TRBV5-1 and TRBJ1-4, with D unresolved. The V gene's germline CDR1 is SGHRS and CDR2 YFSETQ. The CDR3 totals 14 residues. Trimming pared 0 bases from V and 5 bases from J, leaving 8 bases between. The DNA of the CDR3 is TGCGCCAGCAGCTTGGAGAGCGTAAATGAAAAACTGTTTTTT. This codes for CASSLESVNEKLFF.

The chain couples TRBV5-8 to TRBJ2-1; D is possibly TRBD1 (5 bases). V was cut by 4 bases and J by 9 bases, with 11 bases left in between. The CDR3 length is 12 residues. Per germline, CDR1 SGHTS and CDR2 YDEGEE. The DNA of the CDR3 is TGTGCCAGCAGCATAGACAGTGGTGAGCAGTTCTTC. Protein: CASSIDSGEQFF. The full variable domain, its missing parts supplied by reference TRBV5-8 and TRBJ2-1, is EAGVTQSPTHLIKTRGQQATLRCSPISGHTSVYWYQQALGLGLQFLLWYDEGEERNRGNFPPRFSGRQFPNYSSELNVNALELEDSALYLCASSIDSGEQFFGPGTRLTVL.

This clonotype was observed a handful of times. This rearrangement joins TRBV12-5 to TRBJ2-7; D might be TRBD1 (6 bases). Trimming removed 4 bases from V and 6 bases from J, with 19 bases in between. Looked up from germline, CDR1 is LGHNT and CDR2 is FRNRAP. This CDR3 has 15 amino acids. The CDR3 loop is CASGSRLEGVGEQYF. The CDR3 DNA sequence: TGTGCTAGTGGTTCCCGCTTAGAGGGGGTCGGCGAGCAGTACTTC.

The rearrangement joins TRBV18 to TRBJ2-1, with unresolved D. Germline V gives CDR1 KGHSH, CDR2 LQKENI. This CDR3 has 17 residues. Trimming took 1 base from V and 4 from J, leaving 17 bases between them. Here the CDR3 DNA reads TGTGCCAGCTCACCACTTCCTGGACCTGGGTTTTACAATGAGCAGTTCTTC. It is translated as CASSPLPGPGFYNEQFF. Drawing the rest from reference TRBV18 and TRBJ2-1, the complete variable domain is NAGVMQNPRHLVRRRGQEARLRCSPMKGHSHVYWYRQLPEEGLKFMVYLQKENIIDESGMPKERFSAEFPKEGPSILRIQQVVRGDSAAYFCASSPLPGPGFYNEQFFGPGTRLTVL.

This clonotype was observed a few times. This chain links TRBV6-1 with TRBJ2-5, with 8 bases identical to TRBD1. Germline V gives CDR1 MNHNS, CDR2 SASEGT. This CDR3 comprises 14 residues. The ends lost 3 bases at V and 1 base at J; junction bases unmatched: 1. The CDR3 nucleotides read TGTGCCAGCAGTGACAGGGGGCCCCAAGAGACCCAGTACTTC. It encodes CASSDRGPQETQYF.

The chain has TRBV27 and TRBJ2-2; D is unresolved. The CDR3 consists of 16 residues. Germline V gene lookup returns CDR1 MNHEY and CDR2 SMNVEV (reference sequence). V was cut by 0 bases and J by 5 bases, with 13 bases left in between. This CDR3 is CASSLSSPWITGELFF. The CDR3 DNA reads as TGTGCCAGCAGTTTATCCTCCCCTTGGATTACCGGGGAGCTGTTTTTT.

This clonotype is a singleton in its sample. This CDR3 reads CASSLEGTGNEKLFF. CDR3 in DNA: TGTGCCAGCAGCTTAGAAGGGACAGGGAATGAAAAACTGTTTTTT. The chain links TRBV7-9 to TRBJ1-4; 9 positions agree with TRBD1. Trimming removed 1 base from V and 5 bases from J; junction bases left unmatched: 2. The CDR3 sequence is 15 residues long. CDR1 and CDR2 from the germline V gene are SEHNR and FQNEAQ (reference sequence).

This clonotype has ten or more counts. The chain recombines TRBV7-9 with TRBJ1-1; perhaps TRBD1 as D (5 bases). The V end lost 5 bases, the J end lost 6 bases, and 13 bases lay between the germline ends. Germline V lookup: CDR1 SEHNR, CDR2 FQNEAQ (reference sequence). The CDR3 is 13 residues long. The CDR3 reads CASSPIGTAEAFF. DNA of the CDR3: TGTGCCAGCAGCCCGATCGGGACGGCTGAAGCTTTCTTT.

The V gene is TRBV7-9, the J gene TRBJ2-7; TRBD2 is a possible D gene (6 bases). The V gene lost 3 bases and the J gene lost 5 bases, with 14 bases spanning the gap. CDR3 size: 14 residues. Germline values: CDR1 SEHNR, CDR2 FQNEAQ (reference sequence). CDR3 sequence (DNA): TGTGCCAGCAGCTTGCTGGCCAGGGAGGACGAGCAGTACTTC. Translated, it gives CASSLLAREDEQYF.

The chain is built from TRBV3-1 and TRBJ2-1; TRBD2 matches 9 bases. Trimming removed 2 bases from V and 6 bases from J; junction bases left unmatched: 11. CDR3 length equals 17 residues. The germline gives CDR1 LGHDT, CDR2 YNNKEL (reference sequence). The CDR3 here is CASSQFSRGSGGNEQFF. The DNA for the CDR3 is TGTGCCAGCAGCCAATTCTCCCGGGGTAGCGGGGGCAATGAGCAGTTCTTC.

Ten or more counts support this clonotype. The chain is built from TRBV27 and TRBJ2-7, with 9 bases lining up with TRBD1. The CDR3 contains 15 residues. Germline V lookup: CDR1 MNHEY, CDR2 SMNVEV (reference sequence). After removal of 3 bases from V and 1 base from J, the junction contained 4 bases not matched to a gene. The CDR3 here is CASSLRGTGSYEQYF. The DNA of the CDR3 is TGTGCCAGCAGTTTGCGAGGGACAGGGTCCTACGAGCAGTACTTC.

This clonotype came up a few times. V usage is TRBV5-1 and J usage is TRBJ2-5; a possible D gene is TRBD2 (6 bases). Germline CDR1 SGHRS, CDR2 YFSETQ. The ends were cut back, 7 bases at V and 2 bases at J, with 18 bases in the middle. The CDR3 is 15 amino acids. The CDR3 here is CASVGLTSGQETQYF. CDR3 bases: TGCGCCAGCGTCGGCTTGACAAGCGGGCAAGAGACCCAGTACTTC. The entire variable domain, with the rest obtained from reference TRBV5-1 and TRBJ2-5, is as follows: KAGVTQTPRYLIKTRGQQVTLSCSPISGHRSVSWYQQTPGQGLQFLFEYFSETQRNKGNFPGRFSGRQFSNSRSEMNVSTLELGDSALYLCASVGLTSGQETQYFGPGTRLLVL.